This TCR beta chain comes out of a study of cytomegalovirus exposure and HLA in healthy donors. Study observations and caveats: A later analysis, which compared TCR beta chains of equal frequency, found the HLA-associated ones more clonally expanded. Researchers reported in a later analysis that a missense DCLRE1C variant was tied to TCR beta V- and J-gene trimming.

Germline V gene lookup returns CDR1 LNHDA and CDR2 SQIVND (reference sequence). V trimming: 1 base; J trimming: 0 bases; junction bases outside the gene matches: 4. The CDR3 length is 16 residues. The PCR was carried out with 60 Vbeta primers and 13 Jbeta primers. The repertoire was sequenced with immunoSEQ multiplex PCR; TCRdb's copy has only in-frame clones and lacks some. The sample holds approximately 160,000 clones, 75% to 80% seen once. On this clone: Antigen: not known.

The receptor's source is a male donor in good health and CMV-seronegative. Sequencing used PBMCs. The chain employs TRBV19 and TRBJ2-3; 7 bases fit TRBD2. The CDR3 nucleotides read TGTGCCAGTAGTATAGTCGGTAGCGGGAGCACAGATACGCAGTATTTT. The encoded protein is CASSIVGSGSTDTQYF.